This T cell receptor (beta chain) came from a study of graft-versus-host responses after intestinal transplantation. Study-level information: Each patient got anti-thymocyte globulin induction, then tacrolimus and steroids for around three years. Study results and caveats: Patients with graft-donor T cell macrochimerism had high graft-versus-host to host-versus-graft clonal ratios in allografts. Recipient marrow held GvH clones, some first seen in ileum or blood. Early post-transplant HvG declines showed an association with peak circulating GvH clone levels.

Profiling relied on immunoSEQ multiplex PCR, and the TCRdb table lists in-frame clones only, not all of them. The sample includes tens of thousands of clones, about nine tenths of them seen just once. Between the trimmed V and J ends, which lost 5 bases and 1 base, there was a span of 10 bases. Germline values: CDR1 SGHAT, CDR2 FQNNGV. The CDR3 runs 14 residues. Note on this clone: Its specificity is unknown.

The receptor comes from a human patient who received an intestinal transplant, so some T cells may come from the graft donor. The material sequenced was PBMCs, taken 98 days after intestinal transplantation. The V and J genes are TRBV11-2 and TRBJ2-3; no definite D call. The CDR3 coding sequence is TGTGCCAGCAGCCCCTTGCCAGGCACAGATACGCAGTATTTT. It is translated as CASSPLPGTDTQYF.